A selection of T cell receptor beta chains follows, all from one sample in a study of blood T cells in healthy people across ages. One entry per CDR3 protein, called by TCRdb with MiXCR from the 5' RACE reads. Of 1.5 million to 2 million distinct CDR3 sequences detected, 28% appear once; the ten largest clones hold 7.7%. The material sequenced was blood. These receptors all stem from a woman aged 25-40 years in good health. The CDR3 runs from the conserved cysteine through the conserved F or W. D genes are given only for firm matches. The size of a clone is reported for some rows only, either as once, few or many, or as a class for expanded clones.

TRBV7-8	.	TRBJ1-5	TRBD1	TGTGCCAGCAGCTTAGGCCGGGACAGGCCCAGGCCCCAGCATTTT	CASSLGRDRPRPQHF
TRBV2	few	TRBJ2-1	.	TGTGCCAGCAAAAAGCAGGGGTTCAGAGGGGACAATGAGCAGTTCTTC	CASKKQGFRGDNEQFF
TRBV27	.	TRBJ1-5	.	TGTGCCAGCAGTTTTGGTGGACGGAGCGGGCCCCAGCATTTT	CASSFGGRSGPQHF
TRBV4-2	many	TRBJ2-1	.	TGTGCCAGCAGCCAGGTTAAACTCTCCCCCGAGTTCTTC	CASSQVKLSPEFF
TRBV6-2/TRBV6-3	.	TRBJ1-2	TRBD1	TGTGCCAGCAGTTATGACAGGGGGGCTGACTACACCTTC	CASSYDRGADYTF
TRBV11-2	.	TRBJ1-2	.	TGTGCCAGCAGCGGGCGGGGGGGTCTCTATGGCTACACCTTC	CASSGRGGLYGYTF
TRBV5-1	few	TRBJ2-3	TRBD1	TGCGCCAGCAGCCGGGACAGGGCCCGTCCTAGCACAGATACGCAGTATTTT	CASSRDRARPSTDTQYF
TRBV28	few	TRBJ2-7	TRBD1	TGTGCCAACAAAGGGGGCGCAGGGTACGAGCAGTACTTC	CANKGGAGYEQYF
TRBV20-1	.	TRBJ2-3	.	TGCAGTGTGCCTGAAGGCAGCCGAGGGGATACGCAGTATTTT	CSVPEGSRGDTQYF
TRBV29-1	many	TRBJ2-3	.	TGCAGCGCTTCGGACGGTACAGATACGCAGTATTTT	CSASDGTDTQYF
TRBV6-6	few	TRBJ2-5	TRBD1	TGTGCCAGCAACGACAGGGGTACGGGAGAGACCCAGTACTTC	CASNDRGTGETQYF
TRBV5-1	few	TRBJ2-7	.	TGCGCCAGCAGCTTGCTTTGGGAGCCGTCCGAGCAGTACTTC	CASSLLWEPSEQYF
TRBV5-1	many	TRBJ2-7	TRBD2	TGCGCCAGCAGCACCGGACTAGCGGGGTACGAGCAGTACTTC	CASSTGLAGYEQYF
TRBV7-2	few	TRBJ1-5	.	TGTGCCAGCAGCCCTTGGGGCAGGGGCAATCAGCCCCAGCATTTT	CASSPWGRGNQPQHF
TRBV28	few	TRBJ2-1	.	TGTGCCAGCAGAGACCAGTGGGCTGAGCAGTTCTTC	CASRDQWAEQFF
TRBV4-1	.	TRBJ2-1	TRBD2	TGCGCCAGCAGCCAAGAGTCAGAAGCGGGGGGAAATGAGCAGTTCTTC	CASSQESEAGGNEQFF
TRBV20-1	few	TRBJ2-1	.	TGCAGTGTCGAGGCGGTGGGAAGGAGCTCCTACAATGAGCAGTTCTTC	CSVEAVGRSSYNEQFF
TRBV7-2	.	TRBJ2-2	.	TGTGCCAGCAGACTTAACGAGAACACCGGGAAGCGGTTTTTT	CASRLNENTGKRFF
TRBV7-9	few	TRBJ2-1	TRBD2	TGTGCCAGCAGCTTCTTTGAGGGCGGGAGGTTTTCCAATGAGCAGTTCTTC	CASSFFEGGRFSNEQFF
TRBV7-6	.	TRBJ2-1	.	TGTGCCAGCAGCTTAATACCCGGGTTGACATACAATGAGCAGTTCTTC	CASSLIPGLTYNEQFF
TRBV4-1	few	TRBJ2-1	.	TGCGCCAGCAGCCGTGTCGGGATAGGTGAGCAGTTCTTC	CASSRVGIGEQFF
TRBV5-1	once	TRBJ1-4	TRBD1	TGCGCCAGCAGCTTTATGGGACAGAATGAAAAACTGTTTTTT	CASSFMGQNEKLFF
TRBV7-9	.	TRBJ2-5	.	TGTGCCAGCAGCCAGGGGTACAGTTCAGAGACCCAGTACTTC	CASSQGYSSETQYF
TRBV14	few	TRBJ1-1	.	TGTGCCAGCAGTCCTCCGGACAGTTCAAATCTTGAATGGGCTTTCTTT	CASSPPDSSNLEWAFF
TRBV5-1	few	TRBJ2-1	.	TGCGCCAGCAGCTTGGCCGTCGGTGAGCAGTTCTTC	CASSLAVGEQFF
TRBV20-1	.	TRBJ2-7	.	TGCAGTGCTAGGCCCACTCGGACTCCCTACGAGCAGTACTTC	CSARPTRTPYEQYF
TRBV7-9	.	TRBJ2-5	.	TGTGCCAGCAGTTACCGGGGCTCATTATCAGGAGAGACCCAGTACTTC	CASSYRGSLSGETQYF
TRBV6-4	few	TRBJ2-7	.	TGTGCCAGCAGGGTTTCCCTAGCCGCCGAGCAGTACTTC	CASRVSLAAEQYF
TRBV5-5	.	TRBJ1-4	.	TGTGCCAGCAGCTTCGGGGGGGCCACTAATGAAAAACTGTTTTTT	CASSFGGATNEKLFF
TRBV11-2	.	TRBJ1-1	.	TGTGCCAGCAGCGATGACAGGCACACTGAAGCTTTCTTT	CASSDDRHTEAFF
TRBV24-1	.	TRBJ2-3	.	TGTGCCACCAGTGACCACCGGGTGTGGAATACGCAGTATTTT	CATSDHRVWNTQYF
TRBV18	once	TRBJ2-3	TRBD2	TGTGCCAGCTCACCATCGTCGGGGCTAGCGGGAGAGGAGGGTGACACAGATACGCAGTATTTT	CASSPSSGLAGEEGDTDTQYF
TRBV12-3/TRBV12-4	.	TRBJ2-7	TRBD2	TGTGCCAGCAGGGCCGGGCTAGCGGGCCATTACGAGCAGTACTTC	CASRAGLAGHYEQYF
TRBV6-6	.	TRBJ1-2	TRBD1	TGTGCCAGCAGGAAGGGACAGGGGGTGTCGGGCTACACCTTC	CASRKGQGVSGYTF
TRBV18	.	TRBJ2-1	TRBD2	TGTGCCAGCTCACCCCTAGCGGCCAACAATGAGCAGTTCTTC	CASSPLAANNEQFF
TRBV29-1	few	TRBJ2-1	TRBD2	TGCAGCGTAGACGGGACTAGCACGAGCTCCTACAATGAGCAGTTCTTC	CSVDGTSTSSYNEQFF
TRBV20-1	few	TRBJ2-1	TRBD2	TGCAGTGCTAGAGACCCTACTAGCGGGGGGCGCGATGAGCAGTTCTTC	CSARDPTSGGRDEQFF
TRBV12-3/TRBV12-4	.	TRBJ2-4	.	TGTGCCAGCAGTTTAATGGGCCAGGTAGATGAGCAGTACTTC	CASSLMGQVDEQYF
TRBV27	.	TRBJ1-1	.	TGTGCCAGCAGTTCACCCGGGGTAAGGGGCACTGAAGCTTTCTTT	CASSSPGVRGTEAFF